Listed below are T cell receptor beta chains from one sample, sequenced in a study of shared clonotypes between healthy human individuals. Assay used: immunoSEQ multiplex PCR; TCRdb lists only in-frame clones, some missing. Of about 1,900,000 clones detected, about 95% appear once; the ten largest clones hold more than 0.95%. The specimen sequenced was naive CD8+ T cells sorted from blood. These receptors were taken from a man between 18 and 29 years old in good health. The CDR3 runs from the conserved cysteine through the conserved F or W. D genes are given only for firm matches. The size field is filled for only some rows; it gives once, few, many or a size class.

>16|NA|once|TRBV28|TRBJ2-7
CASSLFGQLLSYEQYF
TGTGCCAGCAGTTTATTCGGCCAGCTCCTTTCCTACGAGCAGTACTTC
>13|TRBD1|NA|TRBV29-1|TRBJ2-7
CSVVGQGWYEQYF
TGCAGCGTTGTGGGACAGGGGTGGTACGAGCAGTACTTC
>14|NA|few|TRBV5-1|TRBJ1-2
CASSPSTGIYGYTF
TGCGCCAGCAGCCCCTCGACTGGAATCTATGGCTACACCTTC
>16|TRBD1|NA|TRBV13|TRBJ2-1
CASSFRTGEAYNEQFF
TGTGCCAGCAGCTTCCGGACAGGGGAAGCGTACAATGAGCAGTTCTTC
>13|NA|once|TRBV5-4|TRBJ1-2
CASSLDAESGYTF
TGTGCCAGCAGCTTGGACGCGGAGTCGGGCTACACCTTC
>15|TRBD2|NA|TRBV19|TRBJ2-1
CASTSSGGAYNEQFF
TGTGCCAGTACCTCTAGCGGGGGGGCCTACAATGAGCAGTTCTTC
>14|NA|NA|TRBV11-2|TRBJ2-1
CASSLDSWYNEQFF
TGTGCCAGCAGCTTAGATAGTTGGTACAATGAGCAGTTCTTC
>14|TRBD2|NA|TRBV12-5|TRBJ2-5
CASGAAGPWETQYF
TGTGCTAGTGGCGCAGCGGGGCCATGGGAGACCCAGTACTTC
>13|NA|NA|TRBV29-1|TRBJ2-7
CSVVHRGSYEQYF
TGCAGCGTTGTTCACCGGGGTTCCTACGAGCAGTACTTC
>15|NA|NA|TRBV5-6|TRBJ2-2
CASSLGQGNTGELFF
TGTGCCAGCAGCTTGGGGCAGGGGAACACCGGGGAGCTGTTTTTT
>14|TRBD1|NA|TRBV28|TRBJ2-7
CASSLRDRGDEQYF
TGTGCCAGCAGTTTACGGGACAGGGGGGACGAGCAGTACTTC
>16|NA|NA|TRBV5-4|TRBJ2-1
CASSAGWGADYNEQFF
TGTGCCAGCAGCGCGGGGTGGGGGGCCGACTACAATGAGCAGTTCTTC
>18|TRBD2|NA|TRBV28|TRBJ2-7
CASSLGEGTSGGPYEQYF
TGTGCCAGCAGTTTAGGGGAGGGGACTAGCGGGGGCCCCTACGAGCAGTACTTC
>14|TRBD1|NA|TRBV18|TRBJ2-7
CASSLGQGNYEQYF
TGTGCCAGCTCACTGGGACAGGGAAACTACGAGCAGTACTTC
>15|NA|NA|TRBV27|TRBJ2-7
CASSLIRTYTYEQYF
TGTGCCAGCAGTTTAATCAGGACATACACCTACGAGCAGTACTTC
>16|NA|NA|TRBV27|TRBJ2-2
CASSLTGTRGTGELFF
TGTGCCAGCAGTTTGACCGGGACACGGGGGACCGGGGAGCTGTTTTTT
>17|NA|NA|TRBV9|TRBJ1-3
CASSSPGGEGTGNTIYF
TGTGCCAGCAGCTCCCCTGGCGGGGAGGGCACTGGAAACACCATATATTTT
>14|NA|NA|TRBV6-1|TRBJ2-7
CASSAWVRDYEQYF
TGTGCCAGCAGTGCTTGGGTTAGGGACTACGAGCAGTACTTC
>14|NA|NA|TRBV27|TRBJ2-7
CASSFSGPTYEQYF
TGTGCCAGCAGTTTTTCAGGGCCTACCTACGAGCAGTACTTC
>13|NA|NA|TRBV7-9|TRBJ2-3
CASSSYSTDTQYF
TGTGCCAGCAGCTCCTACTCGACAGATACGCAGTATTTT
>14|TRBD2|NA|TRBV9|TRBJ2-7
CASSAGTTFYEQYF
TGTGCCAGCAGCGCGGGGACTACCTTCTACGAGCAGTACTTC
>13|TRBD2|NA|TRBV9|TRBJ2-7
CASSPRDYYEQYF
TGTGCCAGCAGCCCCCGGGACTACTACGAGCAGTACTTC
>14|TRBD1|NA|TRBV9|TRBJ2-7
CASSPGQGDYEQYF
TGTGCCAGCAGCCCTGGACAGGGGGACTACGAGCAGTACTTC
>15|NA|NA|TRBV6-5|TRBJ1-2
CASSYSMGSYYGYTF
TGTGCCAGCAGTTACTCCATGGGAAGCTACTATGGCTACACCTTC
>14|TRBD1|NA|TRBV7-9|TRBJ1-2
CASTATGFLYGYTF
TGTGCCAGCACCGCGACAGGGTTCCTCTATGGCTACACCTTC
>18|TRBD2|NA|TRBV2|TRBJ2-2
CASRGTSGITADTGELFF
TGTGCCAGCAGGGGGACTAGCGGGATCACGGCTGACACCGGGGAGCTGTTTTTT
>16|NA|NA|TRBV6-5|TRBJ2-2
CASSFAPGTNTGELFF
TGTGCCAGCAGTTTCGCGCCAGGAACGAACACCGGGGAGCTGTTTTTT
>12|NA|NA|TRBV30|TRBJ1-4
CAWSVLGEKLFF
TGTGCCTGGAGTGTACTGGGCGAAAAACTGTTTTTT
>16|TRBD2|NA|TRBV5-1|TRBJ2-1
CASSPGLVVLGNEQFF
TGCGCCAGCAGCCCGGGACTAGTGGTCTTAGGCAATGAGCAGTTCTTC
>14|NA|NA|TRBV11-2|TRBJ2-3
CASSPLPPTVAQYF
TGTGCCAGCAGCCCTCTCCCCCCGACCGTGGCGCAGTATTTT
>16|NA|NA|TRBV6-1|TRBJ2-7
CASSEEEMGTLYEQYF
TGTGCCAGCAGTGAAGAGGAGATGGGGACACTCTACGAGCAGTACTTC
>19|NA|NA|TRBV21-1|TRBJ2-7
CASSKESKAGPIDTYEQYF
TGTGCCAGCAGCAAAGAAAGCAAGGCGGGGCCGATAGACACCTACGAGCAGTACTTC
>15|TRBD1|NA|TRBV10-3|TRBJ2-7
CAISESGGRNYEQYF
TGTGCCATCAGTGAGTCAGGGGGCCGTAACTACGAGCAGTACTTC
>16|TRBD1|NA|TRBV5-1|TRBJ1-6
CASSLRTGGYNSPLHF
TGCGCCAGCAGCTTACGGACAGGGGGATATAATTCACCCCTCCACTTT
>12|NA|NA|TRBV6-5|TRBJ2-3
CARNFGTDTQYF
TGTGCTCGGAACTTTGGCACAGATACGCAGTATTTT
>16|NA|NA|TRBV28|TRBJ2-7
CASSLGRNGFRYEQYF
TGTGCCAGCAGTTTGGGTAGGAACGGGTTTCGGTACGAGCAGTACTTC
>15|TRBD2|NA|TRBV10-1|TRBJ2-3
CATKGLAGGTDTQYF
TGCGCCACCAAGGGACTAGCGGGGGGTACAGATACGCAGTATTTT
>17|TRBD1|NA|TRBV18|TRBJ1-6
CASSDGQGHSYNSPLHF
TGTGCCAGCTCGGATGGACAGGGACACTCCTATAATTCACCCCTCCACTTT
>14|TRBD1|NA|TRBV27|TRBJ2-7
CASRLGTGSYEQYF
TGTGCCAGCAGACTTGGGACAGGATCCTACGAGCAGTACTTC
>14|NA|NA|TRBV4-1|TRBJ2-1
CASSQPSGFNEQFF
TGCGCCAGCAGCCAACCTTCGGGATTCAATGAGCAGTTCTTC
>17|NA|NA|TRBV7-6|TRBJ2-2
CASSITPAGSNTGELFF
TGTGCCAGCAGCATTACCCCGGCCGGATCGAACACCGGGGAGCTGTTTTTT
>14|NA|NA|TRBV30|TRBJ1-3
CAWSDGIGRNTIYF
TGTGCCTGGAGTGACGGGATAGGCCGGAACACCATATATTTT
>16|NA|NA|TRBV5-6|TRBJ1-6
CASSLREGGRVTPLHF
TGTGCCAGCAGCTTACGGGAGGGGGGGCGAGTAACTCCCCTCCACTTT
>15|TRBD1|NA|TRBV7-9|TRBJ2-7
CASSPSSDRGHEQYF
TGTGCCAGCAGCCCCTCCTCGGACAGGGGACACGAGCAGTACTTC
>16|TRBD2|NA|TRBV6-1|TRBJ2-2
CASSEMPSGGTGELFF
TGTGCCAGCAGTGAAATGCCCAGCGGGGGGACCGGGGAGCTGTTTTTT
>15|TRBD2|NA|TRBV5-1|TRBJ2-3
CASSLRWEGTDTQYF
TGCGCCAGCAGCTTACGTTGGGAGGGGACAGATACGCAGTATTTT
>14|NA|NA|TRBV27|TRBJ2-2
CASTLRGGPGELFF
TGTGCCAGCACCCTGAGAGGGGGGCCCGGGGAGCTGTTTTTT
>14|NA|NA|TRBV6-5|TRBJ2-7
CASSYSRTRGEQYF
TGTGCCAGCAGTTACTCCCGGACTAGGGGGGAACAGTACTTC
>15|TRBD1|NA|TRBV9|TRBJ2-1
CASSVSGGTYNEQFF
TGTGCCAGCAGCGTATCAGGGGGTACCTACAATGAGCAGTTCTTC
>18|TRBD2|NA|TRBV4-3|TRBJ2-2
CASSQEPRGREGDGELFF
TGCGCCAGCAGCCAAGAACCCCGAGGGCGGGAGGGCGACGGGGAGCTGTTTTTT
>14|NA|few|TRBV28|TRBJ1-2
CASSPSEAPYGYTF
TGTGCCAGCAGCCCGTCGGAGGCCCCCTATGGCTACACCTTC
>13|NA|NA|TRBV4-1|TRBJ1-1
CASGLQRNTEAFF
TGCGCCAGCGGCTTGCAGAGGAACACTGAAGCTTTCTTT
>13|TRBD2|NA|TRBV5-1|TRBJ2-7
CASSLTGGYEQYF
TGCGCCAGCAGCTTGACGGGAGGCTACGAGCAGTACTTC
>15|NA|NA|TRBV7-2|TRBJ1-2
CASSGGGDGLFGYTF
TGTGCCAGCAGTGGCGGGGGAGACGGACTATTCGGCTACACCTTC
>18|TRBD2|NA|TRBV7-9|TRBJ2-3
CASSLGGWREGATDTQYF
TGTGCCAGCAGCTTAGGTGGTTGGAGGGAGGGCGCCACAGATACGCAGTATTTT
>18|NA|NA|TRBV5-1|TRBJ2-7
CASSLRYLDGIQSYEQYF
TGCGCCAGCAGCTTACGTTACCTTGACGGCATACAATCCTACGAGCAGTACTTC
>14|TRBD1|NA|TRBV6-6|TRBJ1-2
CASSPGTANYGYTF
TGTGCCAGCAGCCCCGGGACAGCAAACTATGGCTACACCTTC
>15|TRBD1|once|TRBV6-5|TRBJ2-7
CASSYSTGTGYEQYF
TGTGCCAGCAGTTACTCGACGGGGACAGGCTACGAGCAGTACTTC
>14|NA|NA|TRBV7-2|TRBJ1-1
CASSSDSMNTEAFF
TGTGCCAGCAGCTCCGACAGCATGAACACTGAAGCTTTCTTT